These 32 T cell receptor beta chains were sequenced from one sample in a study of shared clonotypes between healthy human individuals (TCRdb year 2020). The protocol used for the library was the immunoSEQ multiplex PCR assay. TCRdb re-hosts the immuneACCESS table, in-frame sequences only. Its copies lack some clones; in the studies checked, an unresolved V gene accounts for under half of them, and the cause for the rest is not known. In this sample the table shows 2 million to 2.5 million clones, roughly 93% of which occur a single time. The ten top clones hold roughly 0.36% of the sample. Sequenced material: naive CD4+ T cells from PBMCs. The cell subset or site label on this specimen signifies: CD45RA+ positively selected. These receptors all come from a man between 18 and 35 years old in good health. Some clones in this sample may be carry-over from other donors' samples.

Notes on this clone: Other DNA sequences in the same sample also yield this CDR3. The V gene is TRBV6-1, the J gene TRBJ1-2, with a possible D match to TRBD1 (5 bases). The CDR3 sequence is 13 residues long. The ends were cut back, 6 bases at V and 5 bases at J, with 13 bases in the middle. From germline, CDR1 is MNHNS and CDR2 SASEGT. The CDR3, as DNA: TGTGCCAGCAGAGAGGGGATCCTATATGGCTACACCTTC. Encoded protein: CASREGILYGYTF.

The rearrangement uses TRBV10-3 and TRBJ1-2; the match to TRBD1 covers 7 bases. With V trimmed by 10 bases and J by 1 base, 12 bases remained unmatched. There are 15 residues in the CDR3. The germline V gene encodes CDR1 ENHRY and CDR2 SYGVKD. CDR3 amino acids: CATRDRDSNNYGYTF. CDR3 DNA sequence: TGTGCCACCAGAGACCGGGACAGTAATAACTATGGCTACACCTTC.

This clone was seen more than once but under ten times. V gene TRBV7-9 combines with J gene TRBJ1-1, with D perhaps matching TRBD1 (5 bases). The V end lost 5 bases, the J end lost 6 bases, and 10 bases lay between the germline ends. The CDR3 extends over 12 amino acids. Per germline, CDR1 SEHNR and CDR2 FQNEAQ (reference sequence). The CDR3 is CASSRGVAEAFF. The CDR3 region has the DNA TGTGCCAGCAGCCGGGGGGTTGCTGAAGCTTTCTTT.

This chain joins TRBV9 and TRBJ2-2; 8 nucleotides align to TRBD2. In germline, CDR1 is SGDLS, CDR2 YYNGEE. The V gene end was trimmed by 4 bases and the J gene end by 6 bases; junction bases not matched to a gene: 11. This CDR3 is built from 16 residues. CDR3 coding DNA: TGTGCCAGCAGCTTTCGAACTAGCGGAGGGGCCGGGGAGCTGTTTTTT. Translated, it gives CASSFRTSGGAGELFF. The full variable domain, with the rest looked up from reference TRBV9 and TRBJ2-2, is DSGVTQTPKHLITATGQRVTLRCSPRSGDLSVYWYQQSLDQGLQFLIQYYNGEERAKGNILERFSAQQFPDLHSELNLSSLELGDSALYFCASSFRTSGGAGELFFGEGSRLTVL.

This chain connects TRBV4-2 to TRBJ2-3; D may match TRBD1 or TRBD2 (5 bases each). V was cut by 5 bases and J by 6 bases, with 21 bases left in between. CDR3 size: 16 residues. The germline V gene has CDR1 LGHNA and CDR2 YNFKEQ. CDR3 sequence: CASSATGTIIVDTQYF. In nucleotides, the CDR3 is TGTGCCAGCAGCGCCACCGGGACGATTATAGTCGATACGCAGTATTTT.

The chain couples TRBV5-1 to TRBJ2-3, with 8 bases aligning to TRBD2. Per the germline V gene, CDR1 is SGHRS and CDR2 is YFSETQ. With V trimmed by 4 bases and J by 5 bases, 9 bases remained unmatched. The CDR3 runs 15 residues. DNA for the CDR3: TGCGCCAGCAGCGTGTTACTTCTAGCGGGAGATACGCAGTATTTT. Its protein is CASSVLLLAGDTQYF.

The rearrangement uses TRBV27 and TRBJ1-2; D might be TRBD1 (5 bases). This CDR3 contains 12 residues. The ends were cut back, 8 bases at V and 2 bases at J, with 9 bases in the middle. Germline CDR1 reads MNHEY; CDR2 reads SMNVEV (reference sequence). As DNA, the CDR3 is TGTGCCAGCCAGGGACCGAACTATGGCTACACCTTC. This sequence encodes CASQGPNYGYTF.

This chain's CDR3 is CASSLDAVTGGYNEQFF. The CDR3 nucleotides are TGTGCCAGCAGCTTAGATGCAGTAACAGGGGGCTACAATGAGCAGTTCTTC. The chain links TRBV11-2 to TRBJ2-1; 8 bases line up with TRBD1. Per germline, CDR1 SGHAT and CDR2 FQNNGV. With V trimmed by 0 bases and J by 3 bases, 7 bases remained unmatched. CDR3 length: 17 residues.

Details on this clone: Other DNA sequences from this sample encode an identical CDR3 as well. V gene TRBV5-1 combines with J gene TRBJ2-1, with 11 bases aligning to TRBD2. The germline V gene has CDR1 SGHRS and CDR2 YFSETQ. V shed 4 bases and J 7 bases; nucleotides not matched to a gene: 7. CDR3 length: 15 amino acids. The DNA for the CDR3 is TGCGCCAGCAGCCCACTAGCGGGAGCGTTTAATGAGCAGTTCTTC. Translated, it gives CASSPLAGAFNEQFF.

The genes are TRBV25-1 and TRBJ2-3; D ambiguous. Trimming took 7 bases from V and 2 from J, leaving 4 bases between them. This CDR3 is 11 amino acids long. Germline V lookup: CDR1 MGHDK, CDR2 SYGVNS. The CDR3 nucleotides read TGTGCCAGCACTCTCACAGATACGCAGTATTTT. Its protein is CASTLTDTQYF.

The rearrangement joins TRBV7-6 to TRBJ2-1; D remains unclear. The CDR3 totals 14 residues. Germline lookup yields CDR1 SGHVS and CDR2 FNYEAQ. The V end was cut by 3 bases, the J end by 2 bases, with 8 bases between. The CDR3 DNA follows: TGTGCCAGCAGCTTCCTTGGTCCCTACAATGAGCAGTTCTTC. It yields the protein CASSFLGPYNEQFF.

This clone was seen just once. The J gene is TRBJ2-1, the V gene TRBV29-1; D is ambiguous. V was cut by 6 bases and J by 6 bases, with 15 bases left in between. CDR1 and CDR2 from the germline V gene are SQVTM and ANQGSEA. There are 13 residues in the CDR3. Here the CDR3 reads CSVPEIVGNEQFF. Here the CDR3 DNA reads TGCAGCGTGCCGGAGATAGTGGGCAATGAGCAGTTCTTC.

This clone appeared once. The chain has TRBV28 and TRBJ1-5; D might be TRBD1 (5 bases). V dropped 7 bases and J dropped 5 bases, with 9 bases sitting between them. Germline assignment: CDR1 MDHEN and CDR2 SYDVKM. The CDR3 spans 12 residues. The CDR3 coding sequence is TGTGCCAGCACCCGAGGGGATCAGCCCCAGCATTTT. This sequence encodes CASTRGDQPQHF.

The chain couples TRBV2 to TRBJ2-7; TRBD2 is a possible D gene (5 bases). In germline, CDR1 is SNHLY, CDR2 FYNNEI. The V and J ends lost 3 bases and 2 bases respectively, with 8 bases between them. The CDR3 runs 13 residues. CDR3 sequence (DNA): TGTGCCAGCAGTGACGGGGAGACCTACGAGCAGTACTTC. Amino acid sequence: CASSDGETYEQYF.

CDR3: CATGHGNTEAFF. The CDR3 DNA reads as TGTGCTACGGGACACGGAAACACTGAAGCTTTCTTT. This rearrangement joins TRBV18 to TRBJ1-1, with D possibly TRBD1 on 6 matching bases. CDR1 and CDR2 (germline): KGHSH, LQKENI. This CDR3 is 12 amino acids long.

The chain employs TRBV10-3 and TRBJ2-3, with TRBD2 identical over 7 bases. The germline V gene has CDR1 ENHRY and CDR2 SYGVKD. With V trimmed by 3 bases and J by 4 bases, 7 bases remained unmatched. The CDR3 contains 15 residues. The CDR3 is CAISDRGRLADTQYF. The CDR3 DNA reads TGTGCCATCAGTGACCGCGGGAGACTGGCAGATACGCAGTATTTT.

The chain joins TRBV7-7 to TRBJ2-1; D ambiguous. This CDR3 contains 14 residues. V was trimmed by 1 base and J by 12 bases, leaving 16 bases between them. Germline V gene sequence: CDR1 SSHAT, CDR2 FNYEAQ (reference sequence). CDR3: CASSLDPASLGQFF. In DNA form, the CDR3 reads TGTGCCAGCAGCTTAGATCCGGCCTCCCTAGGGCAGTTCTTC.

This sequence joins TRBV11-1 and TRBJ2-5; possibly TRBD2 for D (5 bases). Trimming took 5 bases from V and 5 from J, leaving 9 bases between them. CDR3 size: 12 residues. CDR1 and CDR2 from the germline V gene are SGHAT and FQDESV (reference sequence). The CDR3 DNA reads TGTGCCAGCAGCCGAAGGACTGAGACCCAGTACTTC. Translation: CASSRRTETQYF.

The V call is TRBV28, the J call TRBJ1-5; TRBD1 is a possible D gene (5 bases). This CDR3 has 16 residues. Germline CDR1 reads MDHEN; CDR2 reads SYDVKM. With 7 bases removed from V and 4 bases from J, the gap between germline ends came to 20 bases. CDR3 DNA: TGTGCCAGCACCCGTTTCAAAGGGGCGGGAAATCAGCCCCAGCATTTT. Its protein product is CASTRFKGAGNQPQHF. The full variable domain, with the rest looked up from reference TRBV28 and TRBJ1-5, is DVKVTQSSRYLVKRTGEKVFLECVQDMDHENMFWYRQDPGLGLRLIYFSYDVKMKEKGDIPEGYSVSREKKERFSLILESASTNQTSMYLCASTRFKGAGNQPQHFGDGTRLSIL.

This rearrangement joins TRBV5-6 to TRBJ2-7; 8 bases align to TRBD1. Looked up from germline, CDR1 is SGHDT and CDR2 is YYEEEE. The CDR3 loop spans 14 amino acids. V lost 4 bases and J lost 9; bases outside the gene matches: 12. The CDR3 spells CASSPDRGRTRQYF. CDR3 coding DNA: TGTGCCAGCAGCCCCGACAGGGGTAGGACGAGGCAGTACTTC.

J is TRBJ2-1 and V is TRBV5-1, with D maybe TRBD1 (6 bases). The CDR3 is 11 amino acids. Trimming shortened V by 4 bases and J by 9 bases, and 8 bases separated the two germline ends. Germline CDR1 reads SGHRS; CDR2 reads YFSETQ. The CDR3 loop is CASSVRGEQFF. CDR3 in DNA: TGCGCCAGCAGCGTCAGGGGTGAGCAGTTCTTC.

The CDR3 spells CASSEYQGQQYF. Written as DNA, the CDR3 is TGTGCCAGCAGTGAATATCAGGGGCAGCAGTACTTC. V is TRBV2 and J is TRBJ2-7; the D gene is possibly TRBD1 (6 bases). V shed 2 bases and J shed 8 bases, with 10 bases lying between them. This CDR3 region has 12 residues. CDR1 is SNHLY, CDR2 FYNNEI, per germline.

In regard to this clone: In the same sample, other DNA sequences code for this CDR3. The gene calls are TRBV6-5 and TRBJ2-7; no firm D call. The CDR3 sequence is 13 residues long. Per the germline V gene, CDR1 is MNHEY and CDR2 is SVGAGI. V was pared by 2 bases and J by 2 bases, with 7 bases between. CDR3 residues: CASSYRRAYEQYF. Here the CDR3 DNA reads TGTGCCAGCAGTTACAGAAGGGCCTACGAGCAGTACTTC.

This chain uses TRBV28 with TRBJ1-5; a possible D gene is TRBD1 (6 bases). Germline CDR1 MDHEN, CDR2 SYDVKM. The V and J ends lost 3 bases and 2 bases respectively, with 17 bases between them. The CDR3 has 17 amino acids. The CDR3 nucleotides read TGTGCCAGCAGTTTGGGCCAGGGGAATATGGGCAATCAGCCCCAGCATTTT. Encoded protein: CASSLGQGNMGNQPQHF.

The chain carries TRBV7-3 and TRBJ2-2; 8 nucleotides match TRBD1. CDR3 length: 14 residues. Germline loops: CDR1 SGHTA, CDR2 FQGTGA. Trimming took 5 bases from V and 6 from J; bases not matched to a gene: 5. The CDR3 region is CASSQGASAGELFF. The CDR3 DNA reads as TGTGCCAGCAGCCAGGGGGCATCCGCCGGGGAGCTGTTTTTT.

The count of this clone is one. The same CDR3 also results from other DNA sequences found in this sample. The V and J genes are TRBV28 and TRBJ2-7; D remains unclear. Germline values: CDR1 MDHEN, CDR2 SYDVKM. The CDR3 runs to 11 residues. The V end was cut by 3 bases, the J end by 7 bases, with 7 bases between. This chain's CDR3 is CASSFWSEQYF. The DNA for the CDR3 is TGTGCCAGCAGTTTTTGGTCAGAGCAGTACTTC.

The chain carries TRBV7-8 and TRBJ1-5; D unresolved. V was cut by 0 bases and J by 7 bases, with 16 bases left in between. The CDR3 sequence is 16 residues long. Germline V gives CDR1 SGHVS, CDR2 FQNEAQ. Here the CDR3 DNA reads TGTGCCAGCAGCTTAGCTGTGTCAGGCAACGGCCAGCCCCAGCATTTT. Amino acids: CASSLAVSGNGQPQHF.

This chain uses TRBV18 with TRBJ2-7; weak D call: TRBD1 (5 bases). Trimming removed 0 bases at V and 4 bases at J, with 13 bases between. The germline gives CDR1 KGHSH, CDR2 LQKENI. The CDR3 sequence is 15 residues long. In DNA, the CDR3 is TGTGCCAGCTCACCACCTGACACAGGCCGATACGAGCAGTACTTC. Encoded protein: CASSPPDTGRYEQYF.

Worth noting for this clone: Other DNA sequences within the sample encode an identical CDR3. V and J are TRBV19 and TRBJ2-7, with D perhaps assigned TRBD1 or TRBD2 (5 bases each). This CDR3 comprises 15 residues. The V gene lost 4 bases and the J gene lost 1 base, with 14 bases spanning the gap. CDR1 LNHDA and CDR2 SQIVND come from the germline V gene (reference sequence). The CDR3 sequence: CASSNQGRGSYEQYF. CDR3 in DNA: TGTGCCAGTAGTAATCAGGGCCGGGGATCCTACGAGCAGTACTTC.

Of note for this clone: Other DNA sequences from this sample encode an identical CDR3 as well. This rearrangement joins TRBV9 to TRBJ2-1; D not certain. Trimming shortened V by 0 bases and J by 0 bases, and 10 bases separated the two germline ends. Germline lookup yields CDR1 SGDLS and CDR2 YYNGEE. This CDR3 has 16 residues. The CDR3 sequence is CASSVAGSSSYNEQFF. The CDR3 bases are TGTGCCAGCAGCGTAGCAGGATCGAGCTCCTACAATGAGCAGTTCTTC.

The chain links TRBV27 to TRBJ2-2; D is unclear. V lost 4 bases, J lost 2 bases, and 17 bases lay in between. This CDR3 contains 17 residues. Germline CDR1 and CDR2: MNHEY and SMNVEV (reference sequence). DNA of the CDR3: TGTGCCAGCAGTTCCCGGGCCCGACCTATTAACACCGGGGAGCTGTTTTTT. Translation: CASSSRARPINTGELFF.

The chain employs TRBV6-5 and TRBJ2-2; TRBD2 matches at 7 bases. Germline CDR1 and CDR2: MNHEY and SVGAGI. This CDR3 region has 15 residues. Trimming cost V 5 bases and J 8 bases; bases outside gene matches: 11. The chain's CDR3 is CASSHRTSAGGELFF. CDR3 DNA sequence: TGTGCCAGCAGTCATCGAACTAGCGCGGGGGGGGAGCTGTTTTTT.